This paragraph reports one TCR beta chain. Germline-derived CDR1 and CDR2 are MGHRA and YSYEKL. The V gene end was trimmed by 7 bases and the J gene end by 3 bases; junction bases not matched to a gene: 7. This CDR3 is 15 amino acids long. This specimen comes from a study of blood T cell repertoires in COVID-19. Across the study: There were acute and convalescent COVID-19 samples, and they came from the United States, Italy and Spain.

The method was immunoSEQ multiplex PCR; TCRdb's version includes in-frame clones alone and lacks a portion of them. The profile shows roughly 150,000 clones, approximately 88% of them singletons. The TCR was taken from a woman aged 80 or over with active or convalescent COVID-19. Input material: peripheral blood. The chain links TRBV4-1 to TRBJ2-2; 8 positions match TRBD2. In DNA, the CDR3 is TGCGCCAGCACTATAGCGGGGTCTTACACCGGGGAGCTGTTTTTT. Translation: CASTIAGSYTGELFF.